This entry concerns a single T cell receptor beta chain. The read is 3 residues too short to cover the CDR3 end, so that end is filled in from the germline J gene. V was trimmed by 8 bases and J by 4 bases, leaving 14 bases between them. Germline assignment: CDR1 LNHDA and CDR2 SQIVND (reference sequence). The CDR3 consists of 14 residues. The repertoire was sequenced with immunoSEQ multiplex PCR; TCRdb's copy has only in-frame clones and lacks some. The table for this sample gives under 30,000 clones. This specimen belongs to a study of T cells in women clearing cervical HPV infection. This TCR was recovered from a woman between 18 and 75 years old with a cervical HPV16 infection that either progressed to CIN3+ or cleared (not recorded which). The V call is TRBV19, the J call TRBJ1-4, with D tentatively TRBD1 (6 bases). Material for sequencing was blood buffy coat. The part of the CDR3 DNA that was read is TGTGCCAGTGGGAACAGGGAGGGTAATGAAAAA. It translates to CASGNREGNEK. The complete CDR3 sequence is CASGNREGNEKLFF.